This T cell receptor (beta chain) was obtained from a study of blood T cell repertoires in COVID-19 (dated by TCRdb to about 2020). Describing the broader study: Samples from collaborators originated in the United States, Italy and Spain and spanned both the acute and convalescent phases of COVID-19. The prospective study material was composed of cDNA or gDNA derived from T cells, B-cell-depleted T cells, or PBMCs. The repertoires were released in a freely available public database intended as a resource for research on the immune response to SARS-CoV-2. The dataset comprised deeply sampled blood TCRbeta repertoires from subjects exposed to, actively infected with, or recovered from COVID-19. Where HLA class I and class II types were available, the types were taken from metadata supplied by the sample provider, not from assay-based typing. The samples were drawn from two sources: the first 160 participants of the ongoing ImmuneRACE study, and approximately 1,300 subjects contributed by 6 global collaborators. A de-identified subject ID, COVID-19 status, age in years and sex were almost always included in the sample metadata. Study-level results and caveats: Clinical and demographic metadata were provided uncurated, with the amount varying by source and participant.

Worth noting for this clone: No cognate antigen has been identified for it. No base qualities exist here, and no much larger clone lies one base off it.

The immunoSEQ Assay, a bias-controlled multiplex PCR, was used to amplify TCRbeta CDR3 regions from genomic DNA. The authors' analysis ran thus. Within the assay, amplification of reference gene primers was used to estimate how many nucleated cells each sample contained. To quantify the absolute abundance of each unique TCRbeta CDR3 rearrangement, sequence reads were collapsed and filtered. For each sample, productive Simpson clonality was calculated by taking the square root of Simpson's diversity index across productive rearrangements. TCRdb took this table from immuneACCESS and kept in-frame rearrangements with V and J called. Such tables lack part of the clones; where checked against another copy, unresolved V genes explain under half of the gap, and the rest is unexplained. That table gives V, J and clone size, and the DNA gave D and trimming. Recorded for this sample are 300,000 to 350,000 clones; roughly 88% of them occurred a single time. Of the sample, about 5% is held by the ten largest clones.

In the prospective study, participants were about 18 to 95 years old, resided in approximately 25 geographic areas of the United States, and were enrolled through a virtual design. In the prospective study, cohorts were assigned on the basis of participant-reported clinical history obtained from a screening survey and a study questionnaire. Recovered participants in ImmuneRACE Cohort 3 were defined by two consecutive negative NP/OP PCR tests, clearance by a healthcare professional, or resolution of symptoms. In the prospective study, whole blood, serum and a nasopharyngeal or oropharyngeal swab were collected from each participant by mobile phlebotomists. Participants in the prospective study had the option to provide additional blood draws and questionnaires over a 2-month period. Before DNA extraction, prospective study blood samples were shipped either frozen or at room temperature. Deletion took 0 bases off V and 6 bases off J, with a span of 6 bases between the germline ends. The germline V gene yields SGDLS for CDR1 and YYNGEE for CDR2. The CDR3 sequence holds 12 residues, the cysteine and phenylalanine included. Kept here is only the CDR3 DNA, which spans 36 bases and is read in frame from base 1.

The TCR was taken from a man younger than 40 who had recovered from COVID-19. The chain was built from TRBV9 and TRBJ1-2; the D gene is not confidently resolved. Specimen: PBMCs or T cells enriched from blood (not recorded which). The encoded CDR3 is CASSVGQNGYTF. The nucleotides read TGTGCCAGCAGCGTAGGCCAGAATGGCTACACCTTC.